This T cell receptor beta chain derives from a study of a mutant IDH1 vaccine in newly diagnosed glioma. As for the study in general: Treatment recipients were approximately 62% male and around 40% female, and their mean age was 40.4 years. Antecedent treatment encompassed radiotherapy, temozolomide, or their combination; the majority received both. Notes on the study in general: Pseudoprogression seemed unrelated to changes in top peripheral T cell clonotypes.

With 6 bases removed from V and 4 bases from J, the gap between germline ends came to 15 bases. Germline V gene data show CDR1 as GTSNPN and CDR2 as SVGIG (reference sequence). CDR3 length equals 13 residues. Time point meaning: baseline, week 1 (first vaccination visit). The treatment here: pre-vaccination baseline after standard-of-care therapy. New WHO grade 3 or 4 IDH1-mutant, ATRX-lost astrocytomas were present in all donors. This table comes from immunoSEQ multiplex PCR, and its TCRdb copy is limited to in-frame clones, with some not included. The data contain tens of thousands of clones, approximately 80% of them singletons. On this clone itself: The antigen remains unidentified.

Here the sequenced sample was PBMCs, taken from a glioma patient treated with radiotherapy, temozolomide or both. This receptor was obtained from a man between 25 and 39 years old with glioma. The V and J genes are TRBV30 and TRBJ2-5; D might be TRBD1 or TRBD2, each matching 5 bases. The CDR3 is CACRLAGRETQYF. In nucleotides, the CDR3 is TGTGCCTGCCGCCTGGCAGGGAGAGAGACCCAGTACTTC.